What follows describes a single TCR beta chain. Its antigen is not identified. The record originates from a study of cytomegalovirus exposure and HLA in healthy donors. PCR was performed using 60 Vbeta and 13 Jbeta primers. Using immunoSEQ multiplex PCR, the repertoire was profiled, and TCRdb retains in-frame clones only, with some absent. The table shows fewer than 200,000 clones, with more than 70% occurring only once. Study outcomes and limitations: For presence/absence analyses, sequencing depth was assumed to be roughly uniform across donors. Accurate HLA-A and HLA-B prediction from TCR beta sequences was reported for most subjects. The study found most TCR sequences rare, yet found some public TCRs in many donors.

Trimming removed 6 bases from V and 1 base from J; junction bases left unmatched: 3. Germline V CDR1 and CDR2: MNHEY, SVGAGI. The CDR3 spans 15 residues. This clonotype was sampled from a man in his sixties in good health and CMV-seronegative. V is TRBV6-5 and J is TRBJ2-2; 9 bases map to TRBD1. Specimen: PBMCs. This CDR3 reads CASSRDRENTGELFF. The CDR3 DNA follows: TGTGCCAGCAGCAGGGACAGGGAGAACACCGGGGAGCTGTTTTTT.